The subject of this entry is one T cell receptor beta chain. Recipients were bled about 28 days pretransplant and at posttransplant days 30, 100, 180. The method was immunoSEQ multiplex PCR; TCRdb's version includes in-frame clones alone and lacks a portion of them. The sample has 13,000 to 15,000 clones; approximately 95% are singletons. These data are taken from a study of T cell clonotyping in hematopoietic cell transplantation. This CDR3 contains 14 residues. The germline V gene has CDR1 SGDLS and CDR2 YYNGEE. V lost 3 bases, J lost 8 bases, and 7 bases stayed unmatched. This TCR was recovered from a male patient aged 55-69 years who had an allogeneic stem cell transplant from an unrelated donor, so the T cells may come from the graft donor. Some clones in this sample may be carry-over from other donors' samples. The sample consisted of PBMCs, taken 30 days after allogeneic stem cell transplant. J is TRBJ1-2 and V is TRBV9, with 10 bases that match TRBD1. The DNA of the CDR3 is TGTGCCAGCAGCGCCGGGACAGGGGATGAGGGCTACACCTTC. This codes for CASSAGTGDEGYTF.